A selection of T cell receptor beta chains follows, all from one sample in a study of blood T cell repertoires in COVID-19. TCRdb's table, derived via immunoSEQ multiplex PCR, lists solely in-frame clones and lacks some. The sample yields 200,000 to 250,000 clones, approximately 83% seen once. The sample consisted of peripheral blood. All receptors derive from a man aged 25-45 years who had recovered from COVID-19. Both conserved end residues are part of each CDR3. The order of the fields is D gene, clone size, J gene, V gene, CDR3 DNA, CDR3 protein. A D gene is named only where the DNA matches it firmly. A clone size is listed for some rows: how often the clone was seen (once, few, many), or a class if it is expanded.

>TRBD2|-|TRBJ2-4|TRBV5-1
TGCGCCAGCAGCTTGGGAGATAGCGGGGGGGCCGCGGGAAACATTCAGTACTTC
CASSLGDSGGAAGNIQYF
>TRBD2|-|TRBJ2-7|TRBV19
TGTGCCAGTTCGACTAGCGGAGACTACGAGCAGTACTTC
CASSTSGDYEQYF
>-|-|TRBJ1-4|TRBV2
TGTGCCAGCAGTGCGGGACATCTTAATGAAAAACTGTTTTTT
CASSAGHLNEKLFF
>-|-|TRBJ2-5|TRBV19
TGTGCCAGTAGTCGGAGGGGTCGACAAGAGACCCAGTACTTC
CASSRRGRQETQYF
>-|-|TRBJ1-1|TRBV9
TGTGCCAGCGGCGTAGGGGCAGGGAACACTGAAGCTTTCTTT
CASGVGAGNTEAFF
>-|-|TRBJ2-5|TRBV7-8
TGTGCCAGCAGCTTAGCACTTAAACAAGAGACCCAGTACTTC
CASSLALKQETQYF
>TRBD1|many|TRBJ2-3|TRBV6-4
TGTGCCAGCAGTGACCTCCCGACAGGGGGCGTCGATACGCAGTATTTT
CASSDLPTGGVDTQYF
>TRBD2|-|TRBJ2-5|TRBV10-3
TGTGCCACTACTGGGAGACTAGCGGGGGCCTCTGGTGAGACCCAGTACTTC
CATTGRLAGASGETQYF
>-|once|TRBJ1-2|TRBV6-1
TGTGCCAGCAGTGAAGCGGGGGAGGGGGGCTACACCTTC
CASSEAGEGGYTF
>-|-|TRBJ2-3|TRBV10-3
TGTGCCATCAGTGGTGGAGAGAGCACAGATACGCAGTATTTT
CAISGGESTDTQYF
>TRBD2|-|TRBJ2-1|TRBV29-1
TGCAGCGTTGAAGATCAGCATGTACTAGCGATCTACAATGAGCAGTTCTTC
CSVEDQHVLAIYNEQFF
>-|-|TRBJ2-1|TRBV7-8
TGTGCCAGCAGCTTGCGGGATCGCGCGGGCAATGAGCAGTTCTTC
CASSLRDRAGNEQFF
>TRBD1|-|TRBJ1-2|TRBV2
TGTGCCAGCAGTCCTTTGACAGGGGGAGTTTTC
CASSPLTGGVF
>-|-|TRBJ2-5|TRBV6-5
TGTGCCAGCAGTTACGGCGGCGTCATGCAAGAGACCCAGTACTTC
CASSYGGVMQETQYF
>TRBD2|once|TRBJ2-5|TRBV3-1/TRBV3-2
TGTGCCAGCAGCCAAGAGGGATTTGTCGGGGGGGCGGAGACCCAGTACTTC
CASSQEGFVGGAETQYF
>TRBD1|-|TRBJ1-5|TRBV7-2
TGTGCCAGCAGCTTAACTGGGACAGGGATCCAGCCCCAGCATTTT
CASSLTGTGIQPQHF
>-|-|TRBJ2-2|TRBV11-3
TGTGCCAGCAGCTTACGGGGGATGTCCGGGGAGCTGTTTTTT
CASSLRGMSGELFF
>-|-|TRBJ1-1|TRBV21-1
TGTGCCAGCAGTGCAGCTCGGGCAGGGATGAACACTGAAGCTTTCTTT
CASSAARAGMNTEAFF
>TRBD2|-|TRBJ2-7|TRBV5-6
TGTGCCAGCAGCTCCCAACTAGCGGGGGGCTTGCTCTCCTACGAGCAGTACTTC
CASSSQLAGGLLSYEQYF
>-|-|TRBJ1-2|TRBV3-1/TRBV3-2
TGTGCCAGCAGCCAAGTTTCAGGGCGTGGAGGCTACACCTTC
CASSQVSGRGGYTF
>-|-|TRBJ1-2|TRBV19
TGTGCCAGTAGTATAGGATCAGAGGGTTCCTATGGCTACACCTTC
CASSIGSEGSYGYTF
>-|-|TRBJ2-7|TRBV5-1
TGCGCCAGCAGCTCCCACAGGGAAAAACAGGGTTCCTACGAGCAGTACTTC
CASSSHREKQGSYEQYF
>-|-|TRBJ1-2|TRBV5-1
TGCGCCAGCAGCCCCTCGGGTCCTCTCTATGGCTACACCTTC
CASSPSGPLYGYTF
>-|-|TRBJ1-1|TRBV6-1
TGTGCCAGCAGTGAACGGGGGACCACTGAAGCTTTCTTT
CASSERGTTEAFF
>TRBD1|-|TRBJ1-6|TRBV2
TGTGCCAGCAACCGAGGGGGCGCCAATCCACCCCTCCACTTT
CASNRGGANPPLHF
>-|-|TRBJ2-5|TRBV6-5
TGTGCCAGCAGTTCTGCGGACAGACAAGAGACCCAGTACTTC
CASSSADRQETQYF
>-|-|TRBJ1-3|TRBV28
TGTGCCAGCAGTTTAGACAGCCAAGGGTACACCATATATTTT
CASSLDSQGYTIYF
>-|few|TRBJ2-1|TRBV14
TGTGCCAGCAGCCAATCTATGAATGAGCAGTTCTTC
CASSQSMNEQFF
>TRBD2|-|TRBJ2-2|TRBV2
TGTGCCAGCCTCCCTCCTAGCGGGGCCCCGAACACCGGGGAGCTGTTTTTT
CASLPPSGAPNTGELFF
>-|few|TRBJ1-2|TRBV5-8
TGTGCCAGCAGCTTGGGGACACCGCGACGTGGCTACACCTTC
CASSLGTPRRGYTF
>-|-|TRBJ1-1|TRBV28
TGTGCCAGCTGGGAGATTGACACTGAAGCTTTCTTT
CASWEIDTEAFF
>-|-|TRBJ2-5|TRBV5-6
TGTGCCAGCAGCTTGTTAGACCAAGAGACCCAGTACTTC
CASSLLDQETQYF
>-|-|TRBJ2-5|TRBV7-7
TGTGCCAGCAGCTTAAGTGCAGGGACTGGGGAGACCCAGTACTTC
CASSLSAGTGETQYF
>-|-|TRBJ1-2|TRBV24-1
TGTGCCACCGGTGGGGGCGCTTATGGCTACACCTTC
CATGGGAYGYTF
>TRBD2|-|TRBJ2-5|TRBV5-1
TGCGCCAGCAGCCCGAATAGCGGGGGGGTTGGAGAGACCCAGTACTTC
CASSPNSGGVGETQYF
>-|-|TRBJ2-1|TRBV28
TGTGCCAGCAGAGGACTGTACTCCTACAATGAGCAGTTCTTC
CASRGLYSYNEQFF
>-|-|TRBJ1-3|TRBV15
TGTGCCACCAGCAGAGGAGGGATAAGCTCTGGAAACACCATATATTTT
CATSRGGISSGNTIYF
>-|-|TRBJ2-5|TRBV2
TGTGCCAACGAACGGGAGACCCAGTACTTC
CANERETQYF
>-|-|TRBJ2-2|TRBV6-6
TGTGCCAGCAGCCGATTGACAGGACGTCCCGGGGAGCTGTTTTTT
CASSRLTGRPGELFF
>-|-|TRBJ2-3|TRBV2
TGTGCCAGCCGCCGAGGGCTGAGCACAGATACGCAGTATTTT
CASRRGLSTDTQYF
>-|-|TRBJ1-2|TRBV13
TGTGCCAGCAGCTTAGCGGCAGGGCGGAACTATGGCTACACCTTC
CASSLAAGRNYGYTF
>-|-|TRBJ2-3|TRBV29-1
TGCAGCGTCGATTCAGGGAGGTTAAATACGCAGTATTTT
CSVDSGRLNTQYF
>TRBD1|few|TRBJ1-1|TRBV9
TGTGCCAGCAGCGCTACAGGGGGCGGGGACACTGAAGCTTTCTTT
CASSATGGGDTEAFF
>-|-|TRBJ2-5|TRBV15
TGTGCCACCAGCAGAGGGAGTGGAGGGGAGACCCAGTACTTC
CATSRGSGGETQYF
>-|-|TRBJ1-1|TRBV4-2
TGTGCCAGCAGCCAAGCGGAGTTCTGGCAGCGGCTCATGAACACTGAAGCTTTCTTT
CASSQAEFWQRLMNTEAFF
>-|-|TRBJ1-2|TRBV9
TGTGCCAGCAGCGTAGATGGTGGGGCAAATGGCTACACCTTC
CASSVDGGANGYTF
>TRBD1|-|TRBJ1-2|TRBV4-1
TGCGCCAGCAGCCTCCGGGACAGGAACATCTATGGCTACACCTTC
CASSLRDRNIYGYTF
>TRBD2|-|TRBJ2-2|TRBV6-5
TGTGCCAGCTTTAGCGGGGGGGGCACCGGGGAGCTGTTTTTT
CASFSGGGTGELFF
>-|few|TRBJ1-6|TRBV28
TGTGCCAGCAGCCCCCAGGGCAGGGGCGCCAATTCACCCCTCCACTTT
CASSPQGRGANSPLHF